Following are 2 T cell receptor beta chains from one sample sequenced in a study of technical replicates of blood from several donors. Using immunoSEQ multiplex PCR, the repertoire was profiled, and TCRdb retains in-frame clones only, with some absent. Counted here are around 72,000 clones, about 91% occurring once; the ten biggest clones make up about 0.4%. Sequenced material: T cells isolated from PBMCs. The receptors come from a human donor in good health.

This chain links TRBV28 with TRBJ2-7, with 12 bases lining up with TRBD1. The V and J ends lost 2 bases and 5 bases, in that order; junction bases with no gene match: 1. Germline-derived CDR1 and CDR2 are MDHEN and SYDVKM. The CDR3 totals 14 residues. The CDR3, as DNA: TGTGCCAGCAGTTTAGGGACAGGGGGCGACGAGCAGTACTTC. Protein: CASSLGTGGDEQYF.

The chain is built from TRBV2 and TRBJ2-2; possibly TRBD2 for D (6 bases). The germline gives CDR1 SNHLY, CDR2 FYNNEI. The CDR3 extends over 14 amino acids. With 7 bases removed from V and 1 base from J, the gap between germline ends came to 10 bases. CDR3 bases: TGTGCCAGCAAGGTAGCGGTGAACACCGGGGAGCTGTTTTTT. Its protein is CASKVAVNTGELFF.